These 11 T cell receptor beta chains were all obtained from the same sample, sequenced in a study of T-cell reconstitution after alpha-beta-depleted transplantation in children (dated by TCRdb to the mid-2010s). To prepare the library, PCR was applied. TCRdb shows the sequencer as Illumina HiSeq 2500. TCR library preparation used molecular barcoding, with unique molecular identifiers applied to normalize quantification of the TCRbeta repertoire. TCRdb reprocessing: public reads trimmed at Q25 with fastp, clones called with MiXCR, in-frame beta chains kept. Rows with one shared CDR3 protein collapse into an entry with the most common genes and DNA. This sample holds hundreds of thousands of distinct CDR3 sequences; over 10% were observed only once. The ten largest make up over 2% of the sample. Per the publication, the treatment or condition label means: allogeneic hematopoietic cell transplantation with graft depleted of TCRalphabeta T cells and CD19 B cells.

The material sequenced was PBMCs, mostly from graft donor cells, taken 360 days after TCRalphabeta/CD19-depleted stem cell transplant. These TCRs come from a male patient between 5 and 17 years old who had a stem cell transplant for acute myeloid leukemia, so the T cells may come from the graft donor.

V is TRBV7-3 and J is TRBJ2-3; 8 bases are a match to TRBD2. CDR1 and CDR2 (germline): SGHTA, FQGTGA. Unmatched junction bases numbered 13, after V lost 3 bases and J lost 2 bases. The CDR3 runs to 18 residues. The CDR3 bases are TGTGCCAGCAGCTTTTGGGGGGGTACTAGCGGCTACACAGATACGCAGTATTTT. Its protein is CASSFWGGTSGYTDTQYF.

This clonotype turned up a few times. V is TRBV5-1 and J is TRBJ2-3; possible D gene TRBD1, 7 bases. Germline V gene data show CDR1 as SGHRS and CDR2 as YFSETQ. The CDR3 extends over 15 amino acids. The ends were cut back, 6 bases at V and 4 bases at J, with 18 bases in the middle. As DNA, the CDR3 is TGCGCCAGCAAGGAGGGGGCGATTTTCCCAGATACGCAGTATTTT. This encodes CASKEGAIFPDTQYF. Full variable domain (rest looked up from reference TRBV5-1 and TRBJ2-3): KAGVTQTPRYLIKTRGQQVTLSCSPISGHRSVSWYQQTPGQGLQFLFEYFSETQRNKGNFPGRFSGRQFSNSRSEMNVSTLELGDSALYLCASKEGAIFPDTQYFGPGTRLTVL.

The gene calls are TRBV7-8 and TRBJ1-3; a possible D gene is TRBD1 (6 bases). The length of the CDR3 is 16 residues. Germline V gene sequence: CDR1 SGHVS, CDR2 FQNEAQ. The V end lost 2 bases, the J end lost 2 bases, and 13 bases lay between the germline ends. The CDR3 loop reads CASSLTPQGAGNTIYF. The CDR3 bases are TGTGCCAGCAGCTTAACCCCACAGGGAGCTGGAAACACCATATATTTT.

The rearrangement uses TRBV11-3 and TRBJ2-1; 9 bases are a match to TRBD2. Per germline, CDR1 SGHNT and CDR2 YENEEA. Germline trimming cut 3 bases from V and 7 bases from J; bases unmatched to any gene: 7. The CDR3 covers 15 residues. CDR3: CASSFRLAEKNEQFF. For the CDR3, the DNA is TGTGCCAGCAGCTTCCGACTAGCGGAGAAAAATGAGCAGTTCTTC.

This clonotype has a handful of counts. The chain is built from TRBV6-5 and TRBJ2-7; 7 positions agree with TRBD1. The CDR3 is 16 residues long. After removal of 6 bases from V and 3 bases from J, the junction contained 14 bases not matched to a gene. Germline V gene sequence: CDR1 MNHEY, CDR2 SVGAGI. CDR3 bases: TGTGCCAGCAGCATCGCGGCAGGGGGTAGATACTACGAGCAGTACTTC. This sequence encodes CASSIAAGGRYYEQYF.

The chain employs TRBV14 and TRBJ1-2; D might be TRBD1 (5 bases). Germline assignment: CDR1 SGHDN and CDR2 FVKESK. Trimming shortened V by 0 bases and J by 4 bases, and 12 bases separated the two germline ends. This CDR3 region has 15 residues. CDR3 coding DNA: TGTGCCAGCAGCCAAGAAGAGGGGACCCCCTATGGCTACACCTTC. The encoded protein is CASSQEEGTPYGYTF. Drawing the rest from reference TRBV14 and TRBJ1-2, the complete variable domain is EAGVTQFPSHSVIEKGQTVTLRCDPISGHDNLYWYRRVMGKEIKFLLHFVKESKQDESGMPNNRFLAERTGGTYSTLKVQPAELEDSGVYFCASSQEEGTPYGYTFGSGTRLTVV.

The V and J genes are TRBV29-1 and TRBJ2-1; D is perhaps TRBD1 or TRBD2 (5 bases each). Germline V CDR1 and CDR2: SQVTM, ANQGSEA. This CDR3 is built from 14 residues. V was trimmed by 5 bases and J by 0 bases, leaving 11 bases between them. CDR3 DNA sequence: TGCAGCGTTTCAGGGACGAGCTCCTACAATGAGCAGTTCTTC. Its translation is CSVSGTSSYNEQFF.

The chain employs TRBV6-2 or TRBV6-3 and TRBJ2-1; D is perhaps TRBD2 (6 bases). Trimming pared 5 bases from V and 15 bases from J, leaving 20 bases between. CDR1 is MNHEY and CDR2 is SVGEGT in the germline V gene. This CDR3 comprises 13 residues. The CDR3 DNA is TGTGCCAGCAGTAGGGACTTCTGGGATCCGGGGTTCTTC. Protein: CASSRDFWDPGFF.

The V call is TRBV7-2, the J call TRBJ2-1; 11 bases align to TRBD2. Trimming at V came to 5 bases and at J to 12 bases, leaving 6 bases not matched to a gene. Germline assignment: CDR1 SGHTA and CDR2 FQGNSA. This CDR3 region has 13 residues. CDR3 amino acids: CASSGTSGRVQFF. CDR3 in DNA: TGTGCCAGCAGCGGAACTAGCGGGAGAGTGCAGTTCTTC.

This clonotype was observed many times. The CDR3 loop is CATSGTGQNQETQYF. The CDR3 coding sequence is TGTGCCACCAGTGGGACGGGGCAGAATCAAGAGACCCAGTACTTC. This sequence joins TRBV24-1 and TRBJ2-5; D is tentatively TRBD1 or TRBD2 (5 bases each). The CDR3 has 15 amino acids. Trimming pared 5 bases from V and 2 bases from J, leaving 14 bases between. Germline CDR1 is KGHDR and CDR2 is SFDVKD.

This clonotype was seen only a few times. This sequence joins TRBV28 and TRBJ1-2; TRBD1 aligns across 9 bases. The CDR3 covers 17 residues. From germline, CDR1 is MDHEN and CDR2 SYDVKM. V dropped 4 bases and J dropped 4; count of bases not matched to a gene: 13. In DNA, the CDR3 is TGTGCCAGCAGTTCCCCTGTGGGACAGGGCATTTTCTATGGCTACACCTTC. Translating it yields CASSSPVGQGIFYGYTF.